This note documents a single T cell receptor (beta chain) sequence. The record originates from a study of cytomegalovirus exposure and HLA in healthy donors. This CDR3 contains 15 residues. The germline V gene has CDR1 MNHEY and CDR2 SVGAGI. Trimming cost V 2 bases and J 5 bases, with 15 bases left between them. Assay: immunoSEQ multiplex PCR; the TCRdb copy retains only in-frame clones and omits some. Among roughly 200,000 clones listed, more than 75% were seen once. The clonotype comes from a young man in good health and CMV-seropositive. The chain is built from TRBV6-5 and TRBJ1-1, with unresolved D. Material: PBMCs. CDR3 region: CASSYVAGWGTEAFF. The CDR3 nucleotides read TGTGCCAGCAGTTACGTCGCGGGGTGGGGAACTGAAGCTTTCTTT.